This T cell receptor beta chain was sequenced in a study of T-cell reconstitution after alpha-beta-depleted transplantation in children. Findings of the study overall: A year had passed since transplant, and T-cell counts and diversity by then came mostly from newly produced T cells. Diversity of TCRbeta at day 60 was high in some patients, arising from surviving recipient T cells and thymic progenitors.

Germline V gene sequence: CDR1 DFQATT, CDR2 SNEGSKA (reference sequence). The CDR3 runs 11 residues. Comment on this clonotype: Its matching antigen is unknown. A junction end diverges from the germline sequence, so it may reflect a read error.

A library of TCRbeta sequences, prepared with unique molecular identifiers, was generated. TCRdb recomputed calls from the PCR reads with MiXCR, one row per CDR3 protein. The sample has about 250,000 distinct CDR3 sequences, about 24% seen once. This chain connects TRBV20-1 to TRBJ1-1, with D perhaps TRBD1 (5 bases). The specimen comprised PBMCs, mostly from graft donor cells, sampled 360 days after TCRalphabeta/CD19-depleted stem cell transplant. The TCR was taken from a female patient aged 2-9 years who had a stem cell transplant for congenital amegakaryocytic thrombocytopenia, so the T cells may come from the graft donor. For the CDR3, the DNA is TGCAGCGCTGACAGTAACACTGAGGCTTTCTTT. This translates into CSADSNTEAFF.